The entry below describes one TCR beta chain. These data originate in a study of blood T cell repertoires in COVID-19. Study details: Researchers got acute and convalescent COVID-19 samples from the United States, Italy and Spain. PBMCs, B-cell-depleted T cells, or T cells provided the cDNA or gDNA that made up the material.

Some clones are missing from TCRdb's copy, which holds only in-frame ones; the method was immunoSEQ multiplex PCR. The repertoire holds about 180,000 clones, with approximately 83% as singletons. CDR1 and CDR2 (germline): MGHRA, YSYEKL. The CDR3 has 14 amino acids. Losses at the gene ends were 6 bases for V and 8 bases for J; bases not matched to a gene: 10. Specimen: peripheral blood. This chain connects TRBV4-1 to TRBJ1-2; 9 bases align to TRBD1. The receptor comes from a man in his fifties with active or convalescent COVID-19. CDR3 sequence: CASRPGTGTYGYTF. In DNA form, the CDR3 reads TGCGCCAGCAGACCCGGGACAGGGACGTACGGCTACACCTTC.